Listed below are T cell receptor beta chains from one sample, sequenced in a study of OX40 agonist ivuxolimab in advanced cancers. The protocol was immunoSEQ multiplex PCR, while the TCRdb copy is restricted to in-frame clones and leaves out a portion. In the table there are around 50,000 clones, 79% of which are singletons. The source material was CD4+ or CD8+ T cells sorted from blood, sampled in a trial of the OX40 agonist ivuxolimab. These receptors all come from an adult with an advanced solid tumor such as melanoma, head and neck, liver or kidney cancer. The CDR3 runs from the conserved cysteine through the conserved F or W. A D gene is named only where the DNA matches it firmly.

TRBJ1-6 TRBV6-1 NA CASSEGRVYNSPLHF
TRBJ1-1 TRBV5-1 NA CASSLRESLEAFF
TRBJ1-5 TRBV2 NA CASSDSGRRNQPQHF
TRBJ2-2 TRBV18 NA CASSPQISEDTGELFF
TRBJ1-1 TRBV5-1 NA CASSSSNRGVVGTEAFF
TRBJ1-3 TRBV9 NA CASSVATGGNTIYF
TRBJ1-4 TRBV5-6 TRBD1 CASSLVTGEGEKLFF
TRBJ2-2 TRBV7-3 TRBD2 CASSLATSGRPNTGELFF
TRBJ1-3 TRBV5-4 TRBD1 CASSHVGTGARNTIYF
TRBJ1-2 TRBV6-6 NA CASSSQGHYGYTF
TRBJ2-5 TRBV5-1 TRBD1 CASSLQGRRETQYF
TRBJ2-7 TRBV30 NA CAWSPPDSGRQYF
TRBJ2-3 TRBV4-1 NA CASSQHGLATDTQYF
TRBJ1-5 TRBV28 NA CASSLGSLRGGNQPQHF
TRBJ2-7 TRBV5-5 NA CASRSGTSLYEQYF
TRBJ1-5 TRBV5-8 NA CASSPRRGGNQPQHF
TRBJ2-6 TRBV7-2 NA CASSSDSGANVLTF
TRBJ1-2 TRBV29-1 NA CSGGDMLYGYTF
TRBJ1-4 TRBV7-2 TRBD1 CASSLDPGGKLFF
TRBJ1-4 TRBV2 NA CASTIGQSNEKLFF
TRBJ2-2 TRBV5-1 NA CASSLDKVGGELFF
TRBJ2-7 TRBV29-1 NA CSVGVEKEQYF
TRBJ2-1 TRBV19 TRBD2 CASSIGGAGGWDEQFF
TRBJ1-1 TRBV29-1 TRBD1 CSVEIQGTEAFF
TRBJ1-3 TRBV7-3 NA CASSFGAEDSTIYF
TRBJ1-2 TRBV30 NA CAWSNMERGGYTF
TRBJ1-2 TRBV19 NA CASSMVGFYGYTF
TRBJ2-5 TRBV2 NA CARAGSPSQETQYF
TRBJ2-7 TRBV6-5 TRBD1 CASSYVRGLNEQYF